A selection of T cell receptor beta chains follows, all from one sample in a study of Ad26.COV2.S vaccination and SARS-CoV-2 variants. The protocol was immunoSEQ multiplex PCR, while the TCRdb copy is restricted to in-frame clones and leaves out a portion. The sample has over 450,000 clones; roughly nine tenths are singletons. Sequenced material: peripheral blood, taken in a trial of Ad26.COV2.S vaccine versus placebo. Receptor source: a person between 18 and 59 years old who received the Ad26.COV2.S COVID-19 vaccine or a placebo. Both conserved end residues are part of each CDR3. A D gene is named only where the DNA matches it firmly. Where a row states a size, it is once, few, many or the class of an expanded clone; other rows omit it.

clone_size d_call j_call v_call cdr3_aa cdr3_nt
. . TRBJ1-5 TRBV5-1 CASSLGVTGFQPQHF TGCGCCAGCAGCTTGGGGGTGACAGGATTTCAGCCCCAGCATTTT
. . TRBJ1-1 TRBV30 CAWSFGGNTEAFF TGTGCCTGGAGTTTCGGGGGGAACACTGAAGCTTTCTTT
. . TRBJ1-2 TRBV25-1 CASRDSGYGYTF TGTGCCAGCAGGGACAGTGGCTATGGCTACACCTTC
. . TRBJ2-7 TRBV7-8 CASSLPRGSYEQYF TGTGCCAGCAGCTTACCCCGGGGATCCTACGAGCAGTACTTC
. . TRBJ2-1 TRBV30 CAWSLSPSYNEQFF TGTGCCTGGAGTCTCTCCCCATCCTACAATGAGCAGTTCTTC
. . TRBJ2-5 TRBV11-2 CASSPLGWQIQETQYF TGTGCCAGCAGCCCACTGGGCTGGCAAATCCAAGAGACCCAGTACTTC
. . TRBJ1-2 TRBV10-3 CAISESENYGYTF TGTGCCATCAGTGAGTCAGAAAACTATGGCTACACCTTC
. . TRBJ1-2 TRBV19 CATGTQVPYGYTF TGTGCCACCGGGACCCAGGTTCCCTATGGCTACACCTTC
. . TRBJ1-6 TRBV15 CATSLTVYNSPLHF TGTGCCACCAGCCTGACGGTTTATAATTCACCCCTCCACTTT
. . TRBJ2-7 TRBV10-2 CASSESRGDEQYF TGCGCCAGCAGTGAGTCTAGAGGGGACGAGCAGTACTTC
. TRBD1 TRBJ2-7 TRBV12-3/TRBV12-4 CASKPGGTYEQYF TGTGCCAGCAAACCAGGGGGCACCTACGAGCAGTACTTC
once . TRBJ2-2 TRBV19 CASSSAGAGTGELFF TGTGCCAGTAGTTCCGCAGGGGCTGGCACCGGGGAGCTGTTTTTT
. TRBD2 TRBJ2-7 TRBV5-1 CASSLEGGGIYEQYF TGCGCCAGCAGCTTGGAGGGCGGGGGAATCTACGAGCAGTACTTC